A single sample is the source of the 29 T cell receptor beta chains below, sequenced in a study of CD8 T cells in Susac syndrome (dated by TCRdb to about 2019). Libraries were built with the immunoSEQ multiplex PCR assay. RNA was extracted with the RNeasy kit and about 0.5 to 1 ug was reverse transcribed using random hexamers. TCRdb reran the public reads through fastp at Q25 and MiXCR, keeping productive beta chains. Every entry covers one CDR3 protein and lists the most common genes and DNA from its rows. The sample records 150,000 to 200,000 distinct CDR3 sequences, roughly 94% of which are singletons. The ten largest clones take up around 0.093% of the sample. The sequencing sample was made of CD4+ T cells from PBMCs. Source of these receptors: a human donor with multiple sclerosis.

The chain employs TRBV15 and TRBJ2-7; tentative D call: TRBD1 (6 bases). V was cut by 1 base and J by 4 bases, with 14 bases left in between. The germline V gene encodes CDR1 LNHNV and CDR2 YYDKDF (reference sequence). The CDR3 is 15 residues long. The CDR3 DNA is TGTGCCACCAGCAGAGGACAGGTCCTAAGATACGAGCAGTACTTC. Amino acid sequence: CATSRGQVLRYEQYF.

The genes are TRBV14 and TRBJ2-7; perhaps TRBD1 as D (5 bases). This CDR3 has 14 amino acids. The V end was cut by 1 base, the J end by 3 bases, with 10 bases between. Germline values: CDR1 SGHDN, CDR2 FVKESK. The CDR3 sequence: CASSQGLQGYEQYF. The CDR3 bases are TGTGCCAGCAGCCAAGGACTCCAGGGCTACGAGCAGTACTTC.

The genes are TRBV7-2 and TRBJ2-7; 9 bases are a match to TRBD2. With V trimmed by 4 bases and J by 1 base, 5 bases remained unmatched. There are 15 residues in the CDR3. Germline CDR1 reads SGHTA; CDR2 reads FQGNSA. The CDR3 DNA sequence: TGTGCCAGCAGCTCAACTAGCGGGCGGTCCTACGAGCAGTACTTC. It encodes CASSSTSGRSYEQYF.

The chain employs TRBV10-3 and TRBJ1-3; no firm D call. Trimming cost V 6 bases and J 2 bases, with 8 bases left between them. The germline CDR1 and CDR2 sequences are ENHRY and SYGVKD. There are 13 residues in the CDR3. The CDR3 sequence: CAISGATGNTIYF. The CDR3 DNA reads as TGTGCCATCAGCGGTGCAACTGGAAACACCATATATTTT.

The rearrangement uses TRBV15 and TRBJ2-5; D perhaps matches TRBD1 (6 bases). Germline lookup yields CDR1 LNHNV and CDR2 YYDKDF (reference sequence). The CDR3 runs 16 residues. The V end lost 5 bases, the J end lost 2 bases, and 18 bases lay between the germline ends. Written as DNA, the CDR3 is TGTGCCACCAGCGCGATACAAGGGACACAACAAGAGACCCAGTACTTC. It translates to CATSAIQGTQQETQYF.

The chain employs TRBV30 and TRBJ1-3; perhaps TRBD1 as D (5 bases). The germline V and J ends were trimmed by 5 bases and 3 bases, with 8 bases remaining between them. Germline values: CDR1 GTSNPN, CDR2 SVGIG (reference sequence). CDR3 length: 12 amino acids. CDR3 loop: CAWQGGGNTIYF. The CDR3 nucleotides are TGTGCCTGGCAGGGAGGTGGAAACACCATATATTTT.

V and J are TRBV7-3 and TRBJ2-2, with 9 bases matching TRBD2. The CDR3 runs to 15 residues. V trimming: 5 bases; J trimming: 1 base; junction bases outside the gene matches: 2. Germline V gene data show CDR1 as SGHTA and CDR2 as FQGTGA. The CDR3 loop is CASSVTSGNTGELFF. The CDR3 DNA sequence: TGTGCCAGCAGCGTGACTAGCGGGAACACCGGGGAGCTGTTTTTT.

CDR3 in amino acids: CASSSGFQETQYF. DNA of the CDR3: TGTGCCAGCAGCTCAGGATTCCAAGAGACCCAGTACTTC. The J gene is TRBJ2-5, the V gene TRBV5-6; D unresolved. CDR3 length: 13 amino acids. Per the germline V gene, CDR1 is SGHDT and CDR2 is YYEEEE. V gave up 3 bases and J gave up 1 base, with 7 bases separating them.

The rearrangement links TRBV5-6 to TRBJ1-1; 9 bases agree with TRBD1. Germline assignment: CDR1 SGHDT and CDR2 YYEEEE. Germline trimming cut 3 bases from V and 3 bases from J; bases unmatched to any gene: 9. CDR3 length: 16 amino acids. The CDR3 DNA reads TGTGCCAGCAGCTCCGACAGGGGGACGATCTACACTGAAGCTTTCTTT. Translated: CASSSDRGTIYTEAFF.

V gene TRBV30 combines with J gene TRBJ2-1; D gene unclear. The ends were cut back, 5 bases at V and 5 bases at J, with 16 bases in the middle. The CDR3 loop spans 14 amino acids. Germline-derived CDR1 and CDR2 are GTSNPN and SVGIG (reference sequence). The CDR3 region has the DNA TGTGCCTGGCAGTGGGATCGGGCCGACAATGAGCAGTTCTTC. It translates to CAWQWDRADNEQFF.

The genes are TRBV24-1 and TRBJ2-2, with D perhaps TRBD1 (5 bases). V lost 4 bases and J lost 6, with 11 bases in between. The V gene's germline CDR1 is KGHDR and CDR2 SFDVKD. CDR3 length: 14 amino acids. CDR3 sequence reads: CATSDGQGPGELFF. DNA of the CDR3: TGTGCCACCAGTGACGGCCAGGGTCCCGGGGAGCTGTTTTTT.

The V gene is TRBV6-5, the J gene TRBJ2-1; D is ambiguous. V shed 5 bases and J shed 4 bases, with 9 bases lying between them. In germline, CDR1 is MNHEY, CDR2 SVGAGI. This CDR3 contains 13 residues. The CDR3 spells CASSPTDYNEQFF. For the CDR3, the DNA is TGTGCCAGCAGTCCGACGGATTACAATGAGCAGTTCTTC.

V and J are TRBV10-3 and TRBJ1-2; no clear D. CDR3 length equals 13 residues. CDR1 and CDR2 (germline): ENHRY, SYGVKD. V was shortened by 2 bases and J by 4 bases, with 8 bases between the two germline ends. The CDR3 DNA follows: TGTGCCATCAGTGAGCTACCAAGCTATGGCTACACCTTC. Amino acids: CAISELPSYGYTF.

The chain is built from TRBV9 and TRBJ2-1, with unresolved D. The CDR3 runs 15 residues. Germline values: CDR1 SGDLS, CDR2 YYNGEE. The V and J ends lost 0 bases and 4 bases respectively, with 11 bases between them. The CDR3 is CASSVAPVRYNEQFF. The DNA for the CDR3 is TGTGCCAGCAGCGTAGCGCCAGTACGATACAATGAGCAGTTCTTC.

This rearrangement joins TRBV18 to TRBJ2-7; tentatively, D is TRBD2 (6 bases). Trimming shortened V by 3 bases and J by 3 bases, and 9 bases separated the two germline ends. Per germline, CDR1 KGHSH and CDR2 LQKENI. The CDR3 has 13 amino acids. Written as DNA, the CDR3 is TGTGCCAGCTCACCGACTAGTGACTACGAGCAGTACTTC. This codes for CASSPTSDYEQYF.

This clonotype occurred once. The chain has TRBV3-1 and TRBJ1-2; D unclear. CDR1 and CDR2 (germline): LGHDT, YNNKEL (reference sequence). There are 14 residues in the CDR3. The ends were cut back, 0 bases at V and 9 bases at J, with 14 bases in the middle. Here the CDR3 DNA reads TGTGCCAGCAGCCAAGATGCGGCAGCGGTTCGCTACACCTTC. Residues: CASSQDAAAVRYTF.

This clonotype has a handful of counts. The chain joins TRBV30 to TRBJ2-7; 9 nucleotides line up with TRBD1. V lost 5 bases and J lost 3; bases outside the gene matches: 5. Germline V gives CDR1 GTSNPN, CDR2 SVGIG (reference sequence). This CDR3 is 13 amino acids long. The CDR3 coding sequence is TGTGCCTGGTCCCGACAGGGGGGCTACGAGCAGTACTTC. It translates to CAWSRQGGYEQYF. Together with reference TRBV30 and TRBJ2-7, the CDR3 gives the full variable domain: SQTIHQWPATLVQPVGSPLSLECTVEGTSNPNLYWYRQAAGRGLQLLFYSVGIGQISSEVPQNLSASRPQDRQFILSSKKLLLSDSGFYLCAWSRQGGYEQYFGPGTRLTVT.

This clonotype was seen only once. The gene calls are TRBV27 and TRBJ1-5; 8 bases are a match to TRBD1. CDR3 length equals 16 residues. CDR1 is MNHEY and CDR2 is SMNVEV in the germline V gene (reference sequence). Losses at the gene ends were 5 bases for V and 5 bases for J; bases not matched to a gene: 11. CDR3 in DNA: TGTGCCAGCAGTCCACGGACAGGGAGGGTGGATCAGCCCCAGCATTTT. Residues: CASSPRTGRVDQPQHF.

V gene TRBV3-1 combines with J gene TRBJ1-2; no firm D call. Per germline, CDR1 LGHDT and CDR2 YNNKEL (reference sequence). The CDR3 sequence is 12 residues long. Trimming removed 0 bases at V and 6 bases at J, with 5 bases between. The CDR3 is CASSQERNGYTF. The CDR3 DNA reads TGTGCCAGCAGCCAAGAGAGAAATGGCTACACCTTC.

The J gene is TRBJ1-4, the V gene TRBV19, with D tentatively TRBD1 (6 bases). Germline V CDR1 and CDR2: LNHDA, SQIVND (reference sequence). This CDR3 is 15 amino acids long. V was trimmed by 7 bases and J by 8 bases, leaving 20 bases between them. The CDR3 loop reads CASTISYRTDEKLFF. CDR3 coding DNA: TGTGCCAGTACCATTAGCTACCGGACAGACGAAAAACTGTTTTTT. Variable domain in full (rest from reference TRBV19 and TRBJ1-4): DGGITQSPKYLFRKEGQNVTLSCEQNLNHDAMYWYRQDPGQGLRLIYYSQIVNDFQKGDIAEGYSVSREKKESFPLTVTSAQKNPTAFYLCASTISYRTDEKLFFGSGTQLSVL.

The CDR3: CASSLLGYSGNTIYF. The CDR3 DNA follows: TGTGCCAGCAGTCTATTAGGGTACTCTGGAAACACCATATATTTT. V is TRBV7-9 and J is TRBJ1-3; no clear D. The germline CDR1 and CDR2 sequences are SEHNR and FQNEAQ (reference sequence). Trimming removed 6 bases from V and 0 bases from J, with 12 bases in between. This CDR3 is 15 amino acids long.

This chain uses TRBV7-2 with TRBJ1-2; no reliable D call. V was trimmed by 5 bases and J by 1 base, leaving 17 bases between them. The germline V gene encodes CDR1 SGHTA and CDR2 FQGNSA. This CDR3 is built from 16 residues. The CDR3 sequence is CASSPPIRGGNYGYTF. The CDR3 bases are TGTGCCAGCAGCCCCCCTATCCGGGGAGGTAACTATGGCTACACCTTC.

The chain couples TRBV27 to TRBJ2-1; 9 positions agree with TRBD2. The CDR3 has 16 residues. The trim removed 2 bases at V and 7 bases at J, leaving 9 bases unmatched. The germline V gene has CDR1 MNHEY and CDR2 SMNVEV (reference sequence). CDR3 nucleotide sequence: TGTGCCAGCAGTTTAGCGGGGGGGGTTCTTGGGAATGAGCAGTTCTTC. It yields the protein CASSLAGGVLGNEQFF.

The chain uses TRBV5-1 and TRBJ2-1; 8 bases match TRBD2. The CDR3 has 14 amino acids. Germline CDR1 and CDR2: SGHRS and YFSETQ. V lost 4 bases and J lost 4; bases outside the gene matches: 4. The CDR3 here is CASSAGLAYNEQFF. The CDR3 DNA is TGCGCCAGCAGCGCCGGACTAGCTTACAATGAGCAGTTCTTC.

The CDR3 DNA is TGTGCCAGCGACAGGGAGTTCAATGAGCAGTTCTTC. It specifies CASDREFNEQFF. The chain couples TRBV3-1 to TRBJ2-1; TRBD1 matches 7 bases. The trim removed 8 bases at V and 6 bases at J, leaving 4 bases unmatched. Germline V gives CDR1 LGHDT, CDR2 YNNKEL (reference sequence). The CDR3 extends over 12 amino acids.

This clonotype was observed once. The chain uses TRBV29-1 and TRBJ2-4; D may be TRBD1 (6 bases). V lost 6 bases and J lost 8, with 17 bases in between. Germline V lookup: CDR1 SQVTM, CDR2 ANQGSEA. The CDR3 runs 13 residues. This chain's CDR3 is CSVVTGGEDIQYF. CDR3 DNA sequence: TGCAGCGTGGTGACAGGAGGTGAGGACATTCAGTACTTC.

The V and J genes are TRBV3-1 and TRBJ2-7; the match to TRBD1 covers 7 bases. With V trimmed by 1 base and J by 2 bases, 5 bases remained unmatched. The CDR3 has 15 amino acids. Looked up from germline, CDR1 is LGHDT and CDR2 is YNNKEL (reference sequence). The DNA for the CDR3 is TGTGCCAGCAGCCAAGCGGGGACAGTTGCCTACGAGCAGTACTTC. Translating gives CASSQAGTVAYEQYF.

V and J are TRBV6-2 or TRBV6-3 and TRBJ2-4; tentative D call: TRBD2 (6 bases). In germline, CDR1 is MNHEY, CDR2 SVGEGT. This CDR3 is 14 amino acids long. V lost 2 bases and J 8 bases, leaving 13 bases between the germline ends. The CDR3 region is CASSYAGPWDIQYF. In DNA, the CDR3 is TGTGCCAGCAGTTACGCGGGACCTTGGGACATTCAGTACTTC.

The chain carries TRBV25-1 and TRBJ2-3; the D gene is possibly TRBD1 (5 bases). The length of the CDR3 is 15 residues. Germline values: CDR1 MGHDK, CDR2 SYGVNS. V lost 6 bases, J lost 0 bases, and 13 bases lay in between. The CDR3 spells CASSLGEPSTDTQYF. In DNA form, the CDR3 reads TGTGCCAGCAGCCTAGGGGAACCTAGCACAGATACGCAGTATTTT. The full variable domain, its missing parts supplied by reference TRBV25-1 and TRBJ2-3, is EADIYQTPRYLVIGTGKKITLECSQTMGHDKMYWYQQDPGMELHLIHYSYGVNSTEKGDLSSESTVSRIRTEHFPLTLESARPSHTSQYLCASSLGEPSTDTQYFGPGTRLTVL.